The 3 T cell receptor beta chains listed next were all sequenced from one sample in a study of blood T cell repertoires in COVID-19. Libraries were prepared by immunoSEQ multiplex PCR; TCRdb keeps only in-frame clonotypes and omits some of them. The sample has a few hundred thousand clones, about 91% seen once. Sequenced input: PBMCs or T cells enriched from blood (not recorded which). The receptors were gathered from a woman under 30 who had recovered from COVID-19.

CDR3 DNA: TGTGCCAGCAGGACGACAGGGGACTATGGCTACACCTTC. It codes for CASRTTGDYGYTF. This chain joins TRBV12-3 or TRBV12-4 and TRBJ1-2, with 8 nucleotides matching TRBD1. CDR3 size: 13 residues. The J segment lost 3 bases and the V segment lost 6 bases, leaving 3 bases of the junction unmatched.

The V gene is TRBV25-1, the J gene TRBJ1-2; 10 nucleotides line up with TRBD1. The V and J ends lost 6 bases and 4 bases, in that order; junction bases with no gene match: 5. This CDR3 is built from 14 residues. Per the germline V gene, CDR1 is MGHDK and CDR2 is SYGVNS. The CDR3 sequence: CASRRGQGVYGYTF. The CDR3 DNA reads as TGTGCCAGCAGAAGAGGACAGGGGGTCTATGGCTACACCTTC.

CDR3 DNA: TGTGCCAGCAGCTTGGTGGTAGCGGGGGGCTCCTACGAGCAGTACTTC. Translated: CASSLVVAGGSYEQYF. The J gene is TRBJ2-7, the V gene TRBV5-4; 10 nucleotides agree with TRBD2. Germline V gene data show CDR1 as SGHNT and CDR2 as YYREEE (reference sequence). The CDR3 extends over 16 amino acids. With V trimmed by 0 bases and J by 0 bases, 3 bases remained unmatched.